The 21 T cell receptor beta chains presented below share a single source sample, sequenced in a study of blood T cell repertoires in COVID-19. The assay was immunoSEQ multiplex PCR, and TCRdb's table has in-frame clones only and misses some. The data contain about 380,000 clones, approximately 87% of them singletons. Sequencing was performed on PBMCs or T cells enriched from blood (not recorded which). The receptors originated from a man aged 30 to 45 who had recovered from COVID-19.

The rearrangement joins TRBV2 to TRBJ1-4, with a tentative D call TRBD1 (6 bases). This CDR3 has 18 amino acids. V was trimmed by 8 bases and J by 4 bases, leaving 26 bases between them. From germline, CDR1 is SNHLY and CDR2 FYNNEI. The CDR3 region has the DNA TGTGCCAGCTCCGGGTTTCAGGGGACGGGTGGTAATAATGAAAAACTGTTTTTT. Translated: CASSGFQGTGGNNEKLFF.

This clone was observed a few times. V usage is TRBV7-2 and J usage is TRBJ1-1, with 7 nucleotides matching TRBD1. Germline V gene sequence: CDR1 SGHTA, CDR2 FQGNSA. The CDR3 has 16 residues. V was pared by 3 bases and J by 0 bases, with 7 bases of the junction left unmatched. The CDR3 loop reads CASSFGSGGMNTEAFF. DNA for the CDR3: TGTGCCAGCAGCTTCGGCTCAGGGGGAATGAACACTGAAGCTTTCTTT.

V and J are TRBV19 and TRBJ1-5, with D uncertain. CDR3 length: 11 residues. Germline CDR1 LNHDA, CDR2 SQIVND (reference sequence). Trimming took off 7 bases at V and 8 bases at J, with 9 bases between the two ends. The chain's CDR3 is CASNLGEPQHF. The CDR3 bases are TGTGCCAGTAATCTTGGAGAGCCCCAGCATTTT.

The gene calls are TRBV5-1 and TRBJ2-3, with 10 bases fitting TRBD2. With 4 bases clipped from V and 2 bases from J, the junction kept 7 bases outside the gene matches. Germline CDR1 and CDR2: SGHRS and YFSETQ. The CDR3 runs to 16 residues. CDR3 nucleotides: TGCGCCAGCAGCGGATCTAGCGGGGGTCCCACAGATACGCAGTATTTT. It yields the protein CASSGSSGGPTDTQYF.

This clone has a single count. This chain joins TRBV2 and TRBJ1-5; 7 positions match TRBD1. V was pared by 8 bases and J by 0 bases, with 1 base of the junction left unmatched. This CDR3 region has 13 residues. Germline V lookup: CDR1 SNHLY, CDR2 FYNNEI. In nucleotides, the CDR3 is TGTGCCAGCGGGACAGTTAGCAATCAGCCCCAGCATTTT. Translated, it gives CASGTVSNQPQHF.

The chain has TRBV27 and TRBJ1-1; TRBD1 aligns across 7 bases. J lost 5 bases, V lost 9 bases, and 9 bases had no gene match. Germline V lookup: CDR1 MNHEY, CDR2 SMNVEV (reference sequence). The CDR3 covers 13 residues. The CDR3 nucleotides read TGTGCCAGGACTCCCATACAGGGGACTGAAGCTTTCTTT. This sequence encodes CARTPIQGTEAFF.

The chain joins TRBV4-2 to TRBJ2-5, with 7 bases that match TRBD1. This CDR3 contains 14 residues. Germline assignment: CDR1 LGHNA and CDR2 YNFKEQ. The junction had 5 bases not matched to a gene; V was cut back by 4 bases and J by 3 bases. CDR3 DNA sequence: TGTGCCAGCAGCCCAGACAGGGCGAAAGAGACCCAGTACTTC. The encoded protein is CASSPDRAKETQYF.

This sequence joins TRBV7-9 and TRBJ1-2; maybe TRBD1 (5 bases). Between the trimmed V and J ends, which lost 5 bases and 7 bases, there was a span of 14 bases. Germline lookup yields CDR1 SEHNR and CDR2 FQNEAQ (reference sequence). CDR3 length: 13 residues. CDR3 sequence (DNA): TGTGCCAGCAGCACGGGAACCGGGGGTGGCTACACCTTC. It encodes CASSTGTGGGYTF.

This clone has more than one count but fewer than ten. The chain couples TRBV10-3 to TRBJ1-6; D possibly corresponds to TRBD1 (6 bases). CDR1 and CDR2 (germline): ENHRY, SYGVKD. Trimming removed 10 bases at V and 6 bases at J, with 10 bases between. CDR3 length equals 12 residues. CDR3 protein: CASSDSNSPLHF. The CDR3 region has the DNA TGTGCCAGCTCGGACAGTAATTCACCCCTCCACTTT.

V and J are TRBV10-2 and TRBJ1-6, with 8 positions matching TRBD1. CDR1 and CDR2 (germline): WSHSY, SAAADI. With 7 bases clipped from V and 0 bases from J, the junction kept 5 bases outside the gene matches. There are 16 residues in the CDR3. The CDR3 here is CASTNGQGSYNSPLHF. The CDR3 bases are TGCGCCAGCACCAATGGACAGGGCTCCTATAATTCACCCCTCCACTTT.

This chain uses TRBV11-2 with TRBJ2-7, with 9 nucleotides matching TRBD1. J gave up 6 bases and V 5 bases, and 8 bases lay outside the gene matches. The germline V gene encodes CDR1 SGHAT and CDR2 FQNNGV. The CDR3 contains 14 residues. CDR3 amino acids: CASSPRDRVGEQYF. For the CDR3, the DNA is TGTGCCAGCAGCCCCCGGGACAGGGTCGGCGAGCAGTACTTC.

The genes are TRBV4-1 and TRBJ2-5; D is possibly TRBD1 (5 bases). Germline-derived CDR1 and CDR2 are MGHRA and YSYEKL. Trimming removed 2 bases at V and 4 bases at J, with 14 bases between. The CDR3 totals 15 residues. Here the CDR3 reads CASSQSRALGETQYF. CDR3 nucleotide sequence: TGCGCCAGCAGCCAAAGCAGGGCTCTGGGAGAGACCCAGTACTTC.

The rearrangement joins TRBV30 to TRBJ2-7; a possible D gene is TRBD1 (6 bases). Per germline, CDR1 GTSNPN and CDR2 SVGIG (reference sequence). The CDR3 is made up of 12 amino acids. The V end lost 3 bases, the J end lost 4 bases, and 10 bases lay between the germline ends. The CDR3 DNA follows: TGTGCCTGGAGCGAGGACAGATACGAGCAGTACTTC. Its protein is CAWSEDRYEQYF.

The gene calls are TRBV19 and TRBJ2-4; D remains unclear. The CDR3 extends over 15 amino acids. Trimming pared 5 bases from V and 2 bases from J, leaving 13 bases between. Germline V gives CDR1 LNHDA, CDR2 SQIVND (reference sequence). The DNA of the CDR3 is TGTGCCAGTAGTGACCTAAGCGTGACCAAAAACATTCAGTACTTC. Translated: CASSDLSVTKNIQYF. Together with reference TRBV19 and TRBJ2-4, the CDR3 gives the full variable domain: DGGITQSPKYLFRKEGQNVTLSCEQNLNHDAMYWYRQDPGQGLRLIYYSQIVNDFQKGDIAEGYSVSREKKESFPLTVTSAQKNPTAFYLCASSDLSVTKNIQYFGAGTRLSVL.

This chain connects TRBV6-5 to TRBJ1-1; maybe TRBD1 (5 bases). V was cut by 0 bases and J by 3 bases, with 11 bases left in between. The CDR3 covers 15 residues. Looked up from germline, CDR1 is MNHEY and CDR2 is SVGAGI. CDR3 sequence (DNA): TGTGCCAGCAGTTACTCACGGAGGGGCGACACTGAAGCTTTCTTT. Residues: CASSYSRRGDTEAFF.

The table lists this clone with a few counts. The chain links TRBV4-2 to TRBJ2-3; D gene unclear. The V and J ends lost 0 bases and 4 bases respectively, with 11 bases between them. The CDR3 has 15 amino acids. Germline CDR1 LGHNA, CDR2 YNFKEQ. The CDR3 loop is CASSQDPIVADTQYF. The CDR3, as DNA: TGTGCCAGCAGCCAAGATCCCATAGTGGCAGATACGCAGTATTTT.

V gene TRBV11-3 combines with J gene TRBJ2-5; 7 nucleotides align to TRBD1. This CDR3 has 15 amino acids. The trim removed 3 bases at V and 0 bases at J, leaving 4 bases unmatched. Looked up from germline, CDR1 is SGHNT and CDR2 is YENEEA. The CDR3: CASSLPTGNQETQYF. The CDR3 DNA reads TGTGCCAGCAGCTTGCCGACAGGGAACCAAGAGACCCAGTACTTC.

V usage is TRBV28 and J usage is TRBJ2-7; 10 bases are a match to TRBD2. The CDR3 has 13 amino acids. The ends lost 6 bases at V and 2 bases at J; junction bases unmatched: 1. Germline CDR1 is MDHEN and CDR2 is SYDVKM. CDR3: CASRSGGAYEQYF. In DNA, the CDR3 is TGTGCCAGCAGAAGCGGGGGGGCCTACGAGCAGTACTTC. Full variable domain (outside the CDR3, taken from reference TRBV28 and TRBJ2-7): DVKVTQSSRYLVKRTGEKVFLECVQDMDHENMFWYRQDPGLGLRLIYFSYDVKMKEKGDIPEGYSVSREKKERFSLILESASTNQTSMYLCASRSGGAYEQYFGPGTRLTVT.

This clone has a single count. The J gene is TRBJ2-7, the V gene TRBV5-1, with 8 bases aligning to TRBD2. The CDR3 has 17 residues. V trimming: 4 bases; J trimming: 6 bases; junction bases outside the gene matches: 18. Germline loops: CDR1 SGHRS, CDR2 YFSETQ. The CDR3 spells CASSTGRQRGTFREQYF. The CDR3 DNA follows: TGCGCCAGCAGCACCGGCCGGCAGCGGGGGACATTTCGCGAGCAGTACTTC. The complete variable domain, with remaining parts taken from reference TRBV5-1 and TRBJ2-7, reads KAGVTQTPRYLIKTRGQQVTLSCSPISGHRSVSWYQQTPGQGLQFLFEYFSETQRNKGNFPGRFSGRQFSNSRSEMNVSTLELGDSALYLCASSTGRQRGTFREQYFGPGTRLTVT.

This sequence joins TRBV6-1 and TRBJ2-1; perhaps TRBD2 as D (6 bases). Germline values: CDR1 MNHNS, CDR2 SASEGT. V lost 3 bases, J lost 0 bases, and 12 bases lay in between. CDR3 length: 16 residues. CDR3 residues: CASSDYRGSSYNEQFF. DNA of the CDR3: TGTGCCAGCAGTGATTATCGGGGGAGCTCCTACAATGAGCAGTTCTTC.

The rearrangement joins TRBV10-1 to TRBJ1-5; D not resolved. V was pared by 4 bases and J by 7 bases, with 11 bases between. The CDR3 has 13 residues. The germline V gene has CDR1 WNHNN and CDR2 SYGVQD (reference sequence). The CDR3 nucleotides read TGCGCCAGCAGTGCCTCAGGTACCCAGCCCCAGCATTTT. Translated, it gives CASSASGTQPQHF.